This T cell receptor beta chain was recorded in a study of T cell responses to AZD1222 COVID-19 vaccine. Study conclusions and caveats: The span of vaccine-associated CD4 TCRs extended across spike, with dominance at 160-218 and 743-854.

Data came from immunoSEQ multiplex PCR; TCRdb stores just in-frame clones and leaves some out. Here the sample spans roughly 110,000 clones, roughly nine tenths being singletons. The CDR3 runs to 15 residues. Germline V gene sequence: CDR1 MNHEY, CDR2 SVGAGI. V shed 5 bases, J shed 2 bases, and the junction held 6 bases outside the gene matches. About this clone: The antigen is undetermined.

This clonotype was obtained from an adult in good health. The material was peripheral blood, obtained on day 0 of AZD1222 vaccination. The chain recombines TRBV6-5 with TRBJ2-3; 8 bases are a match to TRBD2. CDR3 nucleotides: TGTGCCAGCAGTCCACTAGCGGAGAACACAGATACGCAGTATTTT. Protein product: CASSPLAENTDTQYF.